A selection of T cell receptor beta chains follows, all from one sample in a study of blood T cell repertoires in COVID-19. The data were produced by immunoSEQ multiplex PCR, yet TCRdb's version contains in-frame clones alone and is incomplete. Counted here are 150,000 to 200,000 clones, approximately 83% occurring once; the ten biggest clones make up around 9%. The sequenced sample consisted of peripheral blood. These receptors originate from a man aged 50-59 years with active or convalescent COVID-19. Both conserved end residues are part of each CDR3. The D gene is left open where the match is weak. The size field is filled for only some rows; it gives once, few, many or a size class.

cdr3_aa cdr3_nt v_call d_call clone_size j_call
CASSYPTTSGGAWSDTQYF TGTGCCAGCAGTTACCCCACGACTAGCGGGGGGGCCTGGTCAGATACGCAGTATTTT TRBV6-2/TRBV6-3 TRBD2 NA TRBJ2-3
CASSPGAGLGNGGYTF TGTGCCAGCTCACCCGGCGCAGGGCTCGGAAACGGGGGCTACACCTTC TRBV18 NA NA TRBJ1-2
CASSQADGGLNNQPQHF TGCGCCAGCAGCCAAGCAGACGGAGGACTCAACAATCAGCCCCAGCATTTT TRBV4-1 NA NA TRBJ1-5
CASTGRVMNTEAFF TGTGCCAGCACCGGGAGGGTCATGAACACTGAAGCTTTCTTT TRBV6-5 NA NA TRBJ1-1
CAWSVLGQGKSEQYF TGTGCCTGGAGTGTACTAGGACAGGGTAAGAGCGAGCAGTACTTC TRBV30 TRBD1 NA TRBJ2-7
CAWSAGDSYNEQFF TGTGCCTGGAGTGCCGGGGACAGTTACAATGAGCAGTTCTTC TRBV30 TRBD1 once TRBJ2-1
CASSQDLSGRGEQYF TGTGCCAGCAGCCAAGATCTTAGCGGGAGAGGCGAGCAGTACTTC TRBV4-2 TRBD2 once TRBJ2-7
CSVDGTGSTNYGYTF TGCAGCGTTGACGGGACAGGGTCTACTAACTATGGCTACACCTTC TRBV29-1 TRBD1 NA TRBJ1-2
CASQLGWRVTDTQYF TGTGCCAGTCAACTTGGGTGGAGAGTCACAGATACGCAGTATTTT TRBV7-2 NA NA TRBJ2-3
CASSLGLGGTGELFF TGTGCCAGCAGCTTAGGGTTAGGGGGCACCGGGGAGCTGTTTTTT TRBV7-2 NA NA TRBJ2-2
CASSLPGQGTYGYTF TGCGCCAGCAGCCTGCCGGGACAGGGAACCTATGGCTACACCTTC TRBV5-1 TRBD1 NA TRBJ1-2
CASTSGTFSYEQYF TGTGCCAGCACCTCCGGGACTTTCTCCTACGAGCAGTACTTC TRBV28 NA once TRBJ2-7
CASSPPSGGGSPLHF TGTGCCAGCTCACCACCATCTGGGGGCGGTTCACCCCTCCACTTT TRBV18 NA NA TRBJ1-6
CASSKAGTYNEQFF TGCGCCAGCAGCAAGGCGGGGACCTACAATGAGCAGTTCTTC TRBV4-3 NA NA TRBJ2-1
CASKQRAGGDTQYF TGTGCCAGCAAACAGCGGGCAGGCGGAGATACGCAGTATTTT TRBV2 NA NA TRBJ2-3
CASSLRQDNEQFF TGTGCCAGCAGTTTACGACAGGACAATGAGCAGTTCTTC TRBV12-3/TRBV12-4 NA NA TRBJ2-1
CASSQLTTGLGSYEQYF TGCGCCAGCAGCCAACTTACGACAGGGTTGGGCTCCTACGAGCAGTACTTC TRBV4-3 TRBD1 once TRBJ2-7
CASSLDRSYSYEQYF TGCGCCAGCAGCCTGGACCGTTCCTACTCCTACGAGCAGTACTTC TRBV5-1 NA NA TRBJ2-7
CASSTAGTHSNQPQHF TGTGCCAGTAGTACCGCCGGGACACATAGCAATCAGCCCCAGCATTTT TRBV19 NA NA TRBJ1-5
CASSQGQGRDYGYTF TGTGCCAGCAGCCAGGGACAGGGAAGGGACTATGGCTACACCTTC TRBV7-3 TRBD1 few TRBJ1-2
CAWSVWSRGETQYF TGTGCCTGGAGTGTCTGGTCGAGGGGGGAGACCCAGTACTTC TRBV30 NA NA TRBJ2-5
CASSLTGQGDLRDTEAFF TGCGCCAGCAGCTTGACAGGACAGGGTGATTTAAGGGACACTGAAGCTTTCTTT TRBV5-1 TRBD1 NA TRBJ1-1
CATQAGQALGWDEQYF TGTGCCACCCAAGCGGGACAAGCCCTGGGATGGGACGAGCAGTACTTC TRBV19 NA NA TRBJ2-7
CASSQVTAEANYGYTF TGCGCCAGCAGCCAAGTAACAGCGGAAGCTAACTATGGCTACACCTTC TRBV4-1 NA NA TRBJ1-2
CASSLPGTGSMQYF TGTGCCAGCAGCCTTCCCGGGACAGGTTCTATGCAGTACTTC TRBV9 TRBD1 NA TRBJ2-5
CASTLGLAGGSSYNEQFF TGTGCCAGTACCTTAGGGCTAGCGGGGGGTAGCTCCTACAATGAGCAGTTCTTC TRBV19 TRBD2 NA TRBJ2-1
CASSLGQEAFF TGCGCCAGCAGCTTGGGACAGGAAGCTTTCTTT TRBV5-1 NA once TRBJ1-1
CASSLAGGGQETQYF TGTGCCAGCAGCTTAGCGGGAGGGGGGCAAGAGACCCAGTACTTC TRBV7-6 NA NA TRBJ2-5
CAISLARGDSYNEQFF TGTGCCATCAGTTTGGCGCGGGGGGACTCCTACAATGAGCAGTTCTTC TRBV10-3 TRBD2 NA TRBJ2-1
CASSSIAGGGQETQYF TGTGCCAGCAGCTCAATAGCGGGAGGTGGCCAAGAGACCCAGTACTTC TRBV5-4 TRBD2 NA TRBJ2-5
CASSLSTGHYTEAFF TGTGCCAGCAGTTTATCGACAGGGCATTACACTGAAGCTTTCTTT TRBV28 TRBD1 NA TRBJ1-1
CASSLTAGTVQETQYF TGTGCCAGCAGTTTAACTGCCGGGACAGTCCAAGAGACCCAGTACTTC TRBV27 TRBD1 NA TRBJ2-5
CAWRGDRGNYGYTF TGTGCCTGGAGGGGGGACAGGGGGAACTATGGCTACACCTTC TRBV30 TRBD1 NA TRBJ1-2
CATSRPLAGASINEQFF TGTGCCACCAGCAGACCCCTAGCGGGAGCCTCTATCAATGAGCAGTTCTTC TRBV15 TRBD2 NA TRBJ2-1
CASSQVPDRAEKLFF TGCGCCAGCAGCCAAGTCCCAGACAGGGCCGAAAAACTGTTTTTT TRBV4-3 TRBD1 NA TRBJ1-4
CASSHAGTSGIHEQFF TGTGCCAGCAGCCATGCCGGGACTAGCGGGATCCATGAGCAGTTCTTC TRBV3-1/TRBV3-2 TRBD2 NA TRBJ2-1
CASSSSYGTAASSYEQYF TGTGCCAGCAGCTCAAGTTACGGGACTGCTGCCAGCTCCTACGAGCAGTACTTC TRBV3-1/TRBV3-2 NA NA TRBJ2-7
CASSGIPGTGNYEQYF TGTGCCAGCAGCGGGATTCCCGGGACAGGGAACTACGAGCAGTACTTC TRBV2 TRBD1 NA TRBJ2-7
CAWISQGARGYTF TGTGCCTGGATATCACAGGGGGCGCGAGGCTACACCTTC TRBV30 TRBD1 NA TRBJ1-2
CASSLVLTGTQYF TGCGCCAGCAGCTTGGTCCTAACAGGGACCCAGTACTTC TRBV5-1 NA NA TRBJ2-5
CASSLLGGGTYNEQFF TGTGCCAGCAGCTTATTAGGCGGGGGGACCTACAATGAGCAGTTCTTC TRBV7-7 TRBD2 once TRBJ2-1
CASSIEYPGNGYTF TGTGCCAGTAGTATAGAGTACCCAGGGAACGGCTACACCTTC TRBV19 NA NA TRBJ1-2
CASSLAAYEQYF TGTGCCAGCAGTTTAGCGGCTTACGAGCAGTACTTC TRBV28 NA NA TRBJ2-7
CASSLERGQIYGYTF TGTGCCAGCAGCTTAGAAAGGGGGCAGATCTATGGCTACACCTTC TRBV11-2 TRBD1 few TRBJ1-2
CASSPSRDRAWEQFF TGTGCCAGTAGTCCATCCCGGGACAGAGCGTGGGAGCAGTTCTTC TRBV19 TRBD1 NA TRBJ2-1
CASGTSGSEQYF TGTGCCAGCGGGACTAGCGGTAGCGAGCAGTACTTC TRBV28 TRBD2 NA TRBJ2-7
CSVDSRGGNYGYTF TGCAGCGTTGACTCCCGGGGGGGCAACTATGGCTACACCTTC TRBV29-1 NA once TRBJ1-2
CASSPSGSRPSTDTQYF TGTGCCAGCAGCCCTAGCGGGTCACGACCTAGCACAGATACGCAGTATTTT TRBV28 TRBD2 NA TRBJ2-3
CASSPHPYEQYF TGTGCCAGCAGCCCCCATCCCTACGAGCAGTACTTC TRBV3-1/TRBV3-2 NA NA TRBJ2-7
CASSPEWGVGNTEAFF TGTGCCAGCAGTCCCGAGTGGGGGGTAGGGAACACTGAAGCTTTCTTT TRBV6-4 NA NA TRBJ1-1
CASSQEPGGRSPLHF TGTGCCAGCAGCCAAGAGCCAGGGGGCCGCTCACCCCTCCACTTT TRBV3-1/TRBV3-2 TRBD1 few TRBJ1-6
CASSQSIRSSYNSPLHF TGCGCCAGCAGTCAATCGATACGGAGCTCCTATAATTCACCCCTCCACTTT TRBV23-1 NA NA TRBJ1-6
CASNPTGGAYGYTF TGTGCCAGCAACCCCACAGGGGGCGCGTATGGCTACACCTTC TRBV3-1/TRBV3-2 TRBD1 NA TRBJ1-2
CASRVDRGHEQYF TGTGCCAGCAGAGTAGATAGGGGCCACGAGCAGTACTTC TRBV25-1 NA NA TRBJ2-7
CASSQLHSTGFYEQYF TGTGCCAGCAGCCAACTACACTCGACAGGGTTTTACGAGCAGTACTTC TRBV2 TRBD1 once TRBJ2-7